The entry below gives a single TCR beta chain sequence along with its context. These data come from a study of shared clonotypes between healthy human individuals. The naive CD8 fraction comprised CD45RO-negative cells positively selected for CCR7 and excluded terminally differentiated effector memory CD45RA+ cells. CDR1 and CDR2 (germline): SGHRS, YFSETQ. Trimming removed 2 bases from V and 6 bases from J, with 9 bases in between. This CDR3 has 12 residues. Method: immunoSEQ multiplex PCR; TCRdb's copy keeps in-frame clones and lacks some. The data show some 2 million clones, approximately 95% seen once.

The specimen was naive CD8+ T cells sorted from blood. The chain employs TRBV5-1 and TRBJ2-7, with D unclear. This TCR was recovered from a man younger than 35 in good health. DNA of the CDR3: TGCGCCAGCAGCTTCGATCGAGGCGAGCAGTACTTC. The encoded protein is CASSFDRGEQYF.